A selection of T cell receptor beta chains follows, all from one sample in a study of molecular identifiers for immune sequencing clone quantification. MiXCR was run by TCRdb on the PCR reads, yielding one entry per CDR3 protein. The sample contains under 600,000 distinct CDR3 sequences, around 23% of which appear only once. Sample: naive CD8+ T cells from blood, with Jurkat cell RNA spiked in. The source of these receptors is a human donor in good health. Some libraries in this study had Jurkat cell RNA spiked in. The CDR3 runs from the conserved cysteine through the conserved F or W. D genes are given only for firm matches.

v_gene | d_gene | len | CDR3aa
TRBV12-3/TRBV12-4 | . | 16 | CASSPPGTAWDQPQHF
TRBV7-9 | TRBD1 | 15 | CASSWLDRGRETQYF
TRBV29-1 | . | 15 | CSVEGSLALYNEQFF
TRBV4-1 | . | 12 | CASSQPRDTQYF
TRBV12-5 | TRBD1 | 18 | CASGSPPFGTANTGELFF
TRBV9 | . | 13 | CASSPDGVTEAFF
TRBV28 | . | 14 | CASISLRDIETQYF
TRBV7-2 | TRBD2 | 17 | CASSLDGIKRGAYEQYF
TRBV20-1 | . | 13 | CSARGPYGQPQHF
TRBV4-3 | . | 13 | CASSSEGGTEAFF
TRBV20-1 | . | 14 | CSAIGDFLTDTQYF
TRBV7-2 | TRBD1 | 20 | CASSLVPPDRGLGLNQPQHF
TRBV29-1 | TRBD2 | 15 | CSVEWAGQAGYEQYF
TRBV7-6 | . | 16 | CASSLAVGQAGNTIYF
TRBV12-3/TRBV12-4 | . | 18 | CASSSPPRGSWDQETQYF
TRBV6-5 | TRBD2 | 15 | CASSLTGGAMDTQYF
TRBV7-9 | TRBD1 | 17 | CASSSTYVGTGDYEQYF
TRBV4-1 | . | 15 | CASSQVPLSTDTQYF
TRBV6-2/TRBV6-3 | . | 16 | CASSYSGGTMNTEAFF
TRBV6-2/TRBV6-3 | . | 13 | CASNTGFSQPQHF
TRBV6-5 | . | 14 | CASNKDGGRTEAFF
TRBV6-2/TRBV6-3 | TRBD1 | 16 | CASSYHTGTGVTEQYF
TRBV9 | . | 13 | CASSVTGTGELFF
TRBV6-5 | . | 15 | CASSKGTGTSYEQYF
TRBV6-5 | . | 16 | CASSYTPPNYYNEQFF
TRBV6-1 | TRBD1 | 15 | CASSEAGTGGTEAFF
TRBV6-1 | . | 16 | CASSREWVYSNQPQHF
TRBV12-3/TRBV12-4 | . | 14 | CASSTHTEGGEQFF
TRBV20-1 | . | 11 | CSASLPDTQYF
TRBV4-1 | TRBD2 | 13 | CASSQQLAGEQYF
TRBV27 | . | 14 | CASSRGQKGETQYF
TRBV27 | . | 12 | CASRGVRSEQYF
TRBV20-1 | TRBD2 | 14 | CSARRTSGIDWQYF
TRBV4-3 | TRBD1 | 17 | CASSQEPGQNYNSPLHF
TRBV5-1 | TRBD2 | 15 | CASNLGGLAGYEQYF
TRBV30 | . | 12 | CAFGSSYNEQFF
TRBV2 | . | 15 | CASSVTGGDTGELFF
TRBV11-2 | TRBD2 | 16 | CASSLERAGGLDTQYF
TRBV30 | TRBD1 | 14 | CAWSVGTASYEQYF
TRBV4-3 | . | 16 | CASSQGQFDMNTEAFF
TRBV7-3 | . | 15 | CASSLTGGENTEAFF
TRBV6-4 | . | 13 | CASSDLMTGVLFF
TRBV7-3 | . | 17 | CASSLSWGLSVAYEQYF
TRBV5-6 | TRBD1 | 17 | CASSQGTGLNSGNTIYF
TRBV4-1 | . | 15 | CASSQSGSGTDTQYF
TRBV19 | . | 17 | CASSVEMGRHSNQPQHF
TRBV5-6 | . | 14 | CASSFLGRHNEQFF
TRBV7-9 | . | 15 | CASSSPAVGYNEQFF
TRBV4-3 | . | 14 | CASSQEGLRNEQFF
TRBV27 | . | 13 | CASSLSGNEKLFF
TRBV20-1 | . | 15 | CSAEDKHGTTYEQYF
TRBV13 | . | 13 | CASSLVGGPNQFF
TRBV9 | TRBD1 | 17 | CASSETTGGYSGSTIYF